This T cell receptor (beta chain) is from a study of blood T cell repertoires in COVID-19. Across the study: Samples taken during acute and convalescent COVID-19 were collected in the United States, Italy and Spain. T cells, B-cell-depleted T cells, or PBMCs supplied cDNA or gDNA.

The authors' processing: Estimates of nucleated cell counts were drawn from the amplification of reference gene primers. TCRdb's table, derived via immunoSEQ multiplex PCR, lists solely in-frame clones and lacks some. The DNA gave D and trimming, while V, J and clone size come from that table. Here the sample spans around 80,000 clones, about four fifths being singletons. V was pared by 5 bases and J by 6 bases, with 11 bases of the junction left unmatched. This CDR3 is built from 15 residues. Germline V CDR1 and CDR2: SGHNT, YYREEE (reference sequence). This TCR was recovered from a man at least 80 years old with acute or convalescent COVID-19. This chain uses TRBV5-4 with TRBJ2-1; TRBD1 matches 7 bases. Sequencing used peripheral blood. CDR3 residues: CASSLPGQFGNEQFF. The CDR3 nucleotides are TGTGCCAGCAGTTTACCGGGACAGTTCGGCAATGAGCAGTTCTTC.